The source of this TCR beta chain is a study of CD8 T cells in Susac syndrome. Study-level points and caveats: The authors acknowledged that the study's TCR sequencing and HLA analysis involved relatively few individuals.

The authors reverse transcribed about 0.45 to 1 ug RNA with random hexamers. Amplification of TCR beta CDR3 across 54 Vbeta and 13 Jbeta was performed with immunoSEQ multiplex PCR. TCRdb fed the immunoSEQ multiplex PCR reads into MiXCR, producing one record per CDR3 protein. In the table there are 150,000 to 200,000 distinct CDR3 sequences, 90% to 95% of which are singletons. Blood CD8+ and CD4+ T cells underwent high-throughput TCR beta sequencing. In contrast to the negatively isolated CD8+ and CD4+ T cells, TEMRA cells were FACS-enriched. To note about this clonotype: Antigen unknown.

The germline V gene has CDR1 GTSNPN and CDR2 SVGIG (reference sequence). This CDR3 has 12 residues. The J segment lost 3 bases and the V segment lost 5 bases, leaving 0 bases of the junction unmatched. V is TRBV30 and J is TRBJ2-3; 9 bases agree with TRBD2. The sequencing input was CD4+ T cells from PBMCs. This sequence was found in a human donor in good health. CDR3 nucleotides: TGTGCCTGGGGACTAGCGACAGATACGCAGTATTTT. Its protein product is CAWGLATDTQYF.